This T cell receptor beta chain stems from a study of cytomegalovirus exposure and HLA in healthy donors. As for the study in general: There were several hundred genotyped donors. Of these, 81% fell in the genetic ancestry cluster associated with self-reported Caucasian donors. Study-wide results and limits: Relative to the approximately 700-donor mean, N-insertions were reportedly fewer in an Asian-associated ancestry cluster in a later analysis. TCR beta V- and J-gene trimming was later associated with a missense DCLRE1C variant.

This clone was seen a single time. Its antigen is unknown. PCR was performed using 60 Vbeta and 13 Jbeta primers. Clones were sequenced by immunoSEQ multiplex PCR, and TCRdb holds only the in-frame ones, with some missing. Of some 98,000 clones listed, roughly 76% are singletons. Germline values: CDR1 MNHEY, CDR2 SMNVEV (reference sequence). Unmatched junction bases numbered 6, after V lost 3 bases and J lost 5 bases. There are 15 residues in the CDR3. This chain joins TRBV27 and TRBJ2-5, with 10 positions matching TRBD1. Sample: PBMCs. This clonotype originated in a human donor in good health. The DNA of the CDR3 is TGTGCCAGCAGTTTCTCGACAGGGGGCTGGGAGACCCAGTACTTC. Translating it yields CASSFSTGGWETQYF.